This T cell receptor (beta chain) was recovered during a study of human T cells and chemical hapten exposure. Background on the study: 2% DPC applied to a roughly 2 cm by roughly 2 cm arm area sensitized donors.

This CDR3 is built from 14 residues. The V gene's germline CDR1 is MNHNS and CDR2 SASEGT. V lost 3 bases to trimming and J lost 4 bases, with 12 bases between them. This clonotype was seen more than once but under ten times. TCRdb called the RACE reads again in MiXCR, with one record for every CDR3 protein. The sample carries 50,000 to 65,000 distinct CDR3 sequences, about 9% recorded once. Time point described: pre-sensitization, week 0. As for treatment: therapeutic diphenylcyclopropenone sensitization with weekly scalp DPC. The material was whole blood, obtained in connection with sensitization to the hapten diphenylcyclopropenone (DPC). The TCR was taken from a woman aged 35 to 49 with alopecia areata. Some clones in this sample may be carry-over from other donors' samples. The chain recombines TRBV6-1 with TRBJ2-5, with D unclear. CDR3 region: CASSDPGRRETQYF. The CDR3 DNA is TGTGCCAGCAGTGACCCCGGACGGCGAGAGACCCAGTACTTC.